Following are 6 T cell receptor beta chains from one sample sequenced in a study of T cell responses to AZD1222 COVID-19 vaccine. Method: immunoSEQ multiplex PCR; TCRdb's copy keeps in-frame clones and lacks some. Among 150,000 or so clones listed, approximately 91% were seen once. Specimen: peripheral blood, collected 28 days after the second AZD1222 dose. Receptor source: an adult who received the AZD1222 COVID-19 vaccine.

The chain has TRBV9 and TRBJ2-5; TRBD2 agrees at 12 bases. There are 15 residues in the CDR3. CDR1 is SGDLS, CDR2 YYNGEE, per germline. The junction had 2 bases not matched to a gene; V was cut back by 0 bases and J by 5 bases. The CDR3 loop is CASSVGLAGEETQYF. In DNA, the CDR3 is TGTGCCAGCAGCGTAGGACTAGCGGGAGAGGAGACCCAGTACTTC.

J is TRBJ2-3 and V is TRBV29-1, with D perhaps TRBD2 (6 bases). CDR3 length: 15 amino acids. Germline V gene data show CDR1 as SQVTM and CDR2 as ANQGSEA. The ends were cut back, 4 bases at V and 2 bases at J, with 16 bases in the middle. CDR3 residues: CSVAGAAGNTDTQYF. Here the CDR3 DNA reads TGCAGCGTTGCGGGAGCGGCGGGGAACACAGATACGCAGTATTTT.

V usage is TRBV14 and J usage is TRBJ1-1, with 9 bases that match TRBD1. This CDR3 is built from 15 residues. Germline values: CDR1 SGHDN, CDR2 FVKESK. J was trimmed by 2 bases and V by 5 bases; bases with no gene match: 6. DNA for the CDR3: TGTGCCAGCAGCAGACCGGACAGGGGAAACACTGAAGCTTTCTTT. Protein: CASSRPDRGNTEAFF.

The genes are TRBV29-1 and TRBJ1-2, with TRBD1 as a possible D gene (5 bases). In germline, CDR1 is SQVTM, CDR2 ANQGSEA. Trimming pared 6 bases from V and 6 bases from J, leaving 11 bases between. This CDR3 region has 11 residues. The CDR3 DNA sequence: TGCAGCGTGAAGGGACGGAATGGCTACACCTTC. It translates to CSVKGRNGYTF. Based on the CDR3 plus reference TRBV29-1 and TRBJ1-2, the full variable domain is SAVISQKPSRDICQRGTSLTIQCQVDSQVTMMFWYRQQPGQSLTLIATANQGSEATYESGFVIDKFPISRPNLTFSTLTVSNMSPEDSSIYLCSVKGRNGYTFGSGTRLTVV.

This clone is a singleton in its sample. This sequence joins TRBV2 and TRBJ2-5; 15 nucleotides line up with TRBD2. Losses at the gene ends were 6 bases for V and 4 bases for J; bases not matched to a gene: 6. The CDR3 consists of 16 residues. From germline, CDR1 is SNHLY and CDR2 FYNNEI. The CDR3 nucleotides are TGTGCCAGCAGCGCCGGGACTAGCGGGAGGCGAGAGACCCAGTACTTC. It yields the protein CASSAGTSGRRETQYF.

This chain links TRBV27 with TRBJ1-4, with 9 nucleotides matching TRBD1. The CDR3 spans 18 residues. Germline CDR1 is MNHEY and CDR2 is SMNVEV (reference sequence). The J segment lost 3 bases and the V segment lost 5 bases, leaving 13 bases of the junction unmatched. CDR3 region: CASSSHRGPSESNEKLFF. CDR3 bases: TGTGCCAGCAGTAGTCACAGGGGGCCTTCAGAGTCTAATGAAAAACTGTTTTTT.